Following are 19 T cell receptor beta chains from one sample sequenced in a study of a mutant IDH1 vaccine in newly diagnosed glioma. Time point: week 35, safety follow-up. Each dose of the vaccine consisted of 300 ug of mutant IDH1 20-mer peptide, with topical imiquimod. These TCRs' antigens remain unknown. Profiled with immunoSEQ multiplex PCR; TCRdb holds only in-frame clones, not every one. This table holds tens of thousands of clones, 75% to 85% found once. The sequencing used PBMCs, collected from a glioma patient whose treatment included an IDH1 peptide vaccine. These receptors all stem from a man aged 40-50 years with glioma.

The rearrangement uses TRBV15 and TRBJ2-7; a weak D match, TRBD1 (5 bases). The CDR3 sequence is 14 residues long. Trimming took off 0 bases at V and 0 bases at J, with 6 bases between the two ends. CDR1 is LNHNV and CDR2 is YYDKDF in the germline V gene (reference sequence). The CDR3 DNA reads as TGTGCCACCAGCAGAGAACAGGTCTCCTACGAGCAGTACTTC. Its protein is CATSREQVSYEQYF. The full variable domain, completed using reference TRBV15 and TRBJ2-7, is DAMVIQNPRYQVTQFGKPVTLSCSQTLNHNVMYWYQQKSSQAPKLLFHYYDKDFNNEADTPDNFQSRRPNTSFCFLDIRSPGLGDTAMYLCATSREQVSYEQYFGPGTRLTVT.

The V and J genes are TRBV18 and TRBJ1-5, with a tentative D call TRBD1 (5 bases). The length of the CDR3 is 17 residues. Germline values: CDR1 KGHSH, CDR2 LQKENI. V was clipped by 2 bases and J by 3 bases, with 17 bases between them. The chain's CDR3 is CASSPSRATGYNQPQHF. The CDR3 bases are TGTGCCAGCTCACCATCGAGGGCAACAGGATACAATCAGCCCCAGCATTTT. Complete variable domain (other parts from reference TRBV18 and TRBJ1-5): NAGVMQNPRHLVRRRGQEARLRCSPMKGHSHVYWYRQLPEEGLKFMVYLQKENIIDESGMPKERFSAEFPKEGPSILRIQQVVRGDSAAYFCASSPSRATGYNQPQHFGDGTRLSIL.

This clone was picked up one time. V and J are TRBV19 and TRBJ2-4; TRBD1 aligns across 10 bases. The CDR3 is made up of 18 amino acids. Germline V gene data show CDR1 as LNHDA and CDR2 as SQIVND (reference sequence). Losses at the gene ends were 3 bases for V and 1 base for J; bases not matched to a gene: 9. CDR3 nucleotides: TGTGCCAGTAGTATCGAAATGACAGGGGGCTATGCCAAAAACATTCAGTACTTC. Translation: CASSIEMTGGYAKNIQYF.

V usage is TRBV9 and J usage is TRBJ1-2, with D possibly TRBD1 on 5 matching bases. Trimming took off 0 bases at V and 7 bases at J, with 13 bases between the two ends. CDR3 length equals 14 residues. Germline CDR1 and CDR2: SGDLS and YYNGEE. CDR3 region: CASSVAQGMSGYTF. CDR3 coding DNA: TGTGCCAGCAGCGTAGCCCAGGGTATGAGTGGCTACACCTTC. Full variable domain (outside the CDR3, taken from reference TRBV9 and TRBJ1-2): DSGVTQTPKHLITATGQRVTLRCSPRSGDLSVYWYQQSLDQGLQFLIQYYNGEERAKGNILERFSAQQFPDLHSELNLSSLELGDSALYFCASSVAQGMSGYTFGSGTRLTVV.

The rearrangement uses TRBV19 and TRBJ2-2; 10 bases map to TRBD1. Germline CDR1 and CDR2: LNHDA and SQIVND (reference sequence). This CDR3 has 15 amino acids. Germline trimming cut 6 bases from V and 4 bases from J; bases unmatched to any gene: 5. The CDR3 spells CASRRTGGVTGELFF. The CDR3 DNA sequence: TGTGCCAGTAGACGGACAGGGGGGGTCACCGGGGAGCTGTTTTTT.

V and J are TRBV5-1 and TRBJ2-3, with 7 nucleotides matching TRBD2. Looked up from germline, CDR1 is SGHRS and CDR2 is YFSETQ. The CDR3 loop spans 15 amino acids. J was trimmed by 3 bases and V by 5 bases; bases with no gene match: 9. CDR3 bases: TGCGCCAGCAGTCGTGGACTAGAGGGGACAGATACGCAGTATTTT. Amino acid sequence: CASSRGLEGTDTQYF.

The chain's CDR3 is CASSRLAGVGEQYF. The CDR3 DNA reads TGTGCCAGCAGCCGACTAGCGGGAGTGGGGGAGCAGTACTTC. This chain connects TRBV6-5 to TRBJ2-7, with 12 bases identical to TRBD2. Per the germline V gene, CDR1 is MNHEY and CDR2 is SVGAGI. The length of the CDR3 is 14 residues. Trimming removed 6 bases from V and 7 bases from J; junction bases left unmatched: 7.

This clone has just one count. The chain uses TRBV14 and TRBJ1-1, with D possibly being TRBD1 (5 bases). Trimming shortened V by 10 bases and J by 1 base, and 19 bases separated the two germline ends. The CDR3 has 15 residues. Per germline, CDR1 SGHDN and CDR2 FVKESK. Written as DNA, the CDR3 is TGTGCCACCTCGGGGACGGTTTACCCGAACACTGAAGCTTTCTTT. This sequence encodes CATSGTVYPNTEAFF.

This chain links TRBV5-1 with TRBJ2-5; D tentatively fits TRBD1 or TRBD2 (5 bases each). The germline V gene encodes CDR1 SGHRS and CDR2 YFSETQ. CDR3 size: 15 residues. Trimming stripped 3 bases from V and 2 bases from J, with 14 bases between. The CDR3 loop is CASSWGFREQETQYF. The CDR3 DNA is TGCGCCAGCAGCTGGGGGTTCAGGGAACAAGAGACCCAGTACTTC.

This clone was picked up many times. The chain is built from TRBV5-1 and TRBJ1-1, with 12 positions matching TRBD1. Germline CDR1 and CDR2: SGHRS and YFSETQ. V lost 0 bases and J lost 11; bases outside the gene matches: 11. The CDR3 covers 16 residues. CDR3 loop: CASSLAGTGGFGGAFF. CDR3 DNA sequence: TGCGCCAGCAGCTTGGCCGGGACAGGGGGCTTCGGCGGTGCTTTCTTT.

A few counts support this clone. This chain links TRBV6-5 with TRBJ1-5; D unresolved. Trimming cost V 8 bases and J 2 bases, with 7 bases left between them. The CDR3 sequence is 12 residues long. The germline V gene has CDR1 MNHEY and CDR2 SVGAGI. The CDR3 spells CASPRGNQPQHF. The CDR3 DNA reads TGTGCCAGCCCCCGGGGCAATCAGCCCCAGCATTTT.

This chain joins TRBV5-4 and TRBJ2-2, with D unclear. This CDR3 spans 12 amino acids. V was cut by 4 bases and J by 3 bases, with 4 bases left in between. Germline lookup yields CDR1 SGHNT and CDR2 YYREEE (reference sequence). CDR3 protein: CASSPDTGELFF. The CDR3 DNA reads TGTGCCAGCAGCCCCGACACCGGGGAGCTGTTTTTT.

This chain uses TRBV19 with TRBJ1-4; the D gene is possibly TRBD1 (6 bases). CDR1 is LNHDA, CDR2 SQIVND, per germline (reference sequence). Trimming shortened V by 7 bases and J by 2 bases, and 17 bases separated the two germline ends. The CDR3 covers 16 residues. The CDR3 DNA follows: TGTGCCAGTACAACAGGGTCAGGATGGACTAATGAAAAACTGTTTTTT. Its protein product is CASTTGSGWTNEKLFF.

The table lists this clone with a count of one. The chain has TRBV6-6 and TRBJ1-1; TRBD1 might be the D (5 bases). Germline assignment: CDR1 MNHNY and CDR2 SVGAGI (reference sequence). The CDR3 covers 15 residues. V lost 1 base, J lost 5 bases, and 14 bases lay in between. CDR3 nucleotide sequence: TGTGCCAGCAGTTACTTCCGGGGGAGAAGGACTGAAGCTTTCTTT. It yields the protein CASSYFRGRRTEAFF.

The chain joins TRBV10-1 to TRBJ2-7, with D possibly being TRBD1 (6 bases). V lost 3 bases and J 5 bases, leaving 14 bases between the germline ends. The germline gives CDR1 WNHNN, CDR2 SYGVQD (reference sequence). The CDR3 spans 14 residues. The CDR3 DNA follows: TGCGCCAGCAGTGAACAGGGCTATGGCAACGAGCAGTACTTC. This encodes CASSEQGYGNEQYF.

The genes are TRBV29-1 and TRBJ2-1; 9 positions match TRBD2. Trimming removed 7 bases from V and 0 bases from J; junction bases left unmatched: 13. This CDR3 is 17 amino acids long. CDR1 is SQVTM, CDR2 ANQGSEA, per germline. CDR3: CSARGGRADFSYNEQFF. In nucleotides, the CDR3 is TGCAGCGCAAGGGGCGGGAGGGCCGACTTCTCCTACAATGAGCAGTTCTTC.

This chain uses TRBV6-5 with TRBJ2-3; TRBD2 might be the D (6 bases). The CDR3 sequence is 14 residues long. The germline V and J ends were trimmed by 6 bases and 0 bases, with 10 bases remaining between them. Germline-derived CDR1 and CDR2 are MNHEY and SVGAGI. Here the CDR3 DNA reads TGTGCCAGCAGACGGGGGTTTAGCACAGATACGCAGTATTTT. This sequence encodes CASRRGFSTDTQYF.

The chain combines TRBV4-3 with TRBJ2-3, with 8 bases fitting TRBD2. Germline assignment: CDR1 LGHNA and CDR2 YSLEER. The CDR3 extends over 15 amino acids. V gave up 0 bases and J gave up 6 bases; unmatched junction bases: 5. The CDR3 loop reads CASSQDGRAADTQYF. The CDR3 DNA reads TGCGCCAGCAGCCAAGACGGGAGGGCCGCGGATACGCAGTATTTT.

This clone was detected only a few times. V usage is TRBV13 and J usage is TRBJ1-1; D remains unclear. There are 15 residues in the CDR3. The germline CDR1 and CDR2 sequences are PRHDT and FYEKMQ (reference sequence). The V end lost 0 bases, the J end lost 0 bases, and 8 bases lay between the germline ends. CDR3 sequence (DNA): TGTGCCAGCAGCTTAGGAGGCAGAATGAACACTGAAGCTTTCTTT. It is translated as CASSLGGRMNTEAFF.